These 10 T cell receptor beta chains were all obtained from the same sample, sequenced in a study of blood T cells in healthy people across ages. Then a second PCR, running roughly 7 to 11 cycles, was carried out with a sample-barcoded 5' primer and a J-beta primer mix. TCRdb itself ran the 5' RACE reads through MiXCR, one entry per CDR3 protein. The repertoire holds about a million distinct CDR3 sequences, with 40% to 60% as singletons. The sample was blood. These receptors were obtained from a man in his thirties or forties in good health.

The chain joins TRBV5-6 to TRBJ2-5; the D gene could be TRBD1 or TRBD2 (6 bases each). The J call is doubtful: the DNA matches TRBJ2-7 better. The CDR3 has 14 residues. The V gene's germline CDR1 is SGHDT and CDR2 YYEEEE. The CDR3, as DNA: TGTGCCAGCAGCCAAAGGAGGGGGGTCCCCGAGCAGTACTTC. Translation gives CASSQRRGVPEQYF.

The V call is TRBV29-1, the J call TRBJ1-1, with TRBD1 identical over 7 bases. This CDR3 contains 14 residues. The V and J ends lost 4 bases and 4 bases, in that order; junction bases with no gene match: 9. Germline CDR1 reads SQVTM; CDR2 reads ANQGSEA. CDR3 coding DNA: TGCAGCGTTGTTGTACAGGGGATTAGCACTGAAGCTTTCTTT. Translation gives CSVVVQGISTEAFF.

This clonotype was seen only a few times. The chain has TRBV20-1 and TRBJ1-1; TRBD1 is a possible D gene (5 bases). The germline V gene has CDR1 DFQATT and CDR2 SNEGSKA (reference sequence). Deletions cut 4 bases from V and 5 bases from J, with 20 bases between. The CDR3 covers 15 residues. The CDR3 sequence: CSAKPPGQILTEAFF. The CDR3 coding sequence is TGCAGTGCTAAACCCCCCGGACAAATATTGACTGAAGCTTTCTTT.

The gene calls are TRBV6-5 and TRBJ1-1, with 10 nucleotides matching TRBD1. The CDR3 spans 15 residues. Germline CDR1 is MNHEY and CDR2 is SVGAGI. The ends lost 6 bases at V and 0 bases at J; junction bases unmatched: 4. CDR3 DNA sequence: TGTGCCAGCAGGATGGGACAGGGGTTGAACACTGAAGCTTTCTTT. This encodes CASRMGQGLNTEAFF.

This chain uses TRBV12-3 or TRBV12-4 with TRBJ1-1, with D hard to call. V was cut by 4 bases and J by 3 bases, with 9 bases left in between. There are 13 residues in the CDR3. The CDR3: CASSYRVYTEAFF. The CDR3 nucleotides are TGTGCCAGCAGTTACCGGGTGTACACTGAAGCTTTCTTT.

The rearrangement joins TRBV7-2 to TRBJ1-6; D not certain. V gave up 1 base and J gave up 9 bases, with 4 bases separating them. Looked up from germline, CDR1 is SGHTA and CDR2 is FQGNSA. This CDR3 region has 12 residues. This CDR3 reads CASSLGGSPLHF. Written as DNA, the CDR3 is TGTGCCAGCAGCTTAGGTGGTTCACCCCTCCACTTT. The whole variable domain, remainder taken from reference TRBV7-2 and TRBJ1-6, is GAGVSQSPSNKVTEKGKDVELRCDPISGHTALYWYRQSLGQGLEFLIYFQGNSAPDKSGLPSDRFSAERTGGSVSTLTIQRTQQEDSAVYLCASSLGGSPLHFGNGTRLTVT.

This clonotype has a handful of counts. This sequence joins TRBV11-1 and TRBJ1-6, with a tentative D call TRBD1 (5 bases). The CDR3 contains 13 residues. The V gene's germline CDR1 is SGHAT and CDR2 FQDESV (reference sequence). V was pared by 5 bases and J by 6 bases, with 8 bases between. The CDR3 DNA reads TGTGCCAGCAGCGGGGCGCTTAATTCACCCCTCCACTTT. The encoded protein is CASSGALNSPLHF.

Only a few counts were recorded for this clonotype. The chain is built from TRBV12-3 or TRBV12-4 and TRBJ2-7; tentatively, D is TRBD2 (6 bases). The CDR3 extends over 14 amino acids. V lost 3 bases and J lost 8, with 17 bases in between. CDR3 DNA: TGTGCCAGCAGTTTGGGAGGACCTCTTAGGAAGCAGTACTTC. Translation: CASSLGGPLRKQYF.

The genes are TRBV27 and TRBJ1-2, with 8 bases lining up with TRBD1. V was pared by 4 bases and J by 3 bases, with 4 bases of the junction left unmatched. The CDR3 runs 14 residues. Germline V gene sequence: CDR1 MNHEY, CDR2 SMNVEV (reference sequence). The CDR3 reads CASSSGGADYGYTF. CDR3 bases: TGTGCCAGCAGTTCAGGGGGCGCGGACTATGGCTACACCTTC.

The chain links TRBV29-1 to TRBJ2-7; 9 bases fit TRBD1. CDR1 SQVTM and CDR2 ANQGSEA come from the germline V gene. CDR3 length equals 13 residues. With 7 bases clipped from V and 3 bases from J, the junction kept 7 bases outside the gene matches. The CDR3 sequence: CSAGEGQGYEQYF. In DNA, the CDR3 is TGCAGCGCAGGCGAGGGACAGGGCTACGAGCAGTACTTC.